This T cell receptor (beta chain) is drawn from a study of CD8+CD57+ T cells in acquired aplastic anemia. Looking at the study overall: The average for DNA from sorted CD4+ and CD8+ cells was roughly 3 ug. CD4+ cell libraries from healthy donors averaged roughly 10 million reads.

Both TCR beta VDJ combination and CDR3 sequence profiling were carried out. Genomic DNA was the template for this profiling. TCRdb re-analysed the reads in MiXCR, keeping a single row per CDR3 protein. The table records under 200,000 distinct CDR3 sequences, under 75% of them present only once. The material sequenced was sorted CD4+, CD8+, or CD8+CD57+ T cells (not recorded which) from PBMCs. This TCR came from a human donor in good health.

The DNA for the CDR3 is TGTGCCATCAGTGAGGGGGCAGGGCCCCAGCATTTT. Protein product: CAISEGAGPQHF. The chain uses TRBV10-3 and TRBJ1-5; D may be TRBD1 (5 bases). Germline CDR1 is ENHRY and CDR2 is SYGVKD. This CDR3 has 12 residues. Trimming took off 2 bases at V and 9 bases at J, with 8 bases between the two ends.